These 16 T cell receptor beta chains were all obtained from the same sample, sequenced in a study of blood T cells in healthy people across ages. It was with a sample-barcoded 5' primer and a J-beta primer mix that a second PCR of about 7 to 12 cycles was run. In TCRdb, the 5' RACE reads were re-called with MiXCR into one record per CDR3 protein. The table lists 1.5 million to 1.9 million distinct CDR3 sequences, approximately 39% of them singletons. The source material was blood. These receptor sequences come from a woman aged 18-35 years in good health.

The J gene is TRBJ2-7, the V gene TRBV7-2; D remains unclear. CDR1 SGHTA and CDR2 FQGNSA come from the germline V gene. Trimming took 7 bases from V and 1 from J, leaving 14 bases between them. CDR3 length: 14 amino acids. The CDR3 DNA follows: TGTGCCAGCACAGAGGATTGGGTTTCCTACGAGCAGTACTTC. It is translated as CASTEDWVSYEQYF.

This clonotype has just a few counts. The chain combines TRBV4-1 with TRBJ1-2; 9 nucleotides agree with TRBD1. The trim removed 3 bases at V and 8 bases at J, leaving 10 bases unmatched. The CDR3 is made up of 15 amino acids. CDR1 MGHRA and CDR2 YSYEKL come from the germline V gene. CDR3 in amino acids: CASSHVLGQGYGYTF. As DNA, the CDR3 is TGCGCCAGCAGCCATGTTTTGGGACAGGGCTACGGCTACACCTTC.

DNA of the CDR3: TGCAGTGCTAACCAGGGAAGCTATGGCTACACCTTC. Protein sequence: CSANQGSYGYTF. This chain connects TRBV20-1 to TRBJ1-2; maybe TRBD1 (5 bases). Trimming took 4 bases from V and 4 from J, leaving 10 bases between them. This CDR3 has 12 amino acids. Germline V CDR1 and CDR2: DFQATT, SNEGSKA (reference sequence).

J is TRBJ1-4 and V is TRBV7-6; D ambiguous. Germline loops: CDR1 SGHVS, CDR2 FNYEAQ. Between the trimmed V and J ends, which lost 6 bases and 7 bases, there was a span of 12 bases. The CDR3 is made up of 13 amino acids. The CDR3 nucleotides read TGTGCCAGCAGGCCGGCCGCGGGTGAAAAACTGTTTTTT. Translated, it gives CASRPAAGEKLFF.

This chain uses TRBV20-1 with TRBJ1-5; 7 bases agree with TRBD1. Germline V lookup: CDR1 DFQATT, CDR2 SNEGSKA (reference sequence). With 6 bases clipped from V and 6 bases from J, the junction kept 11 bases outside the gene matches. The CDR3 sequence is 14 residues long. CDR3 region: CSATRDSVLQPQHF. The DNA of the CDR3 is TGCAGTGCAACCCGGGACAGCGTCCTTCAGCCCCAGCATTTT.

Notes on this clonotype: One junction end disagrees with the germline gene, perhaps due to a read error. This sequence joins TRBV29-1 and TRBJ1-2; the D is unclear. Germline CDR1 reads SQVTM; CDR2 reads ANQGSEA. The CDR3 has 13 residues. The CDR3 protein is CGVGSRNNYGYTF. CDR3 sequence (DNA): TGCGGCGTTGGATCCAGAAATAACTATGGCTACACCTTC.

The rearrangement uses TRBV11-2 and TRBJ2-3; 9 bases map to TRBD2. With V trimmed by 6 bases and J by 0 bases, 4 bases remained unmatched. Germline loops: CDR1 SGHAT, CDR2 FQNNGV. This CDR3 spans 15 amino acids. CDR3: CASSSGSPSTDTQYF. CDR3 sequence (DNA): TGTGCCAGCAGTAGCGGGAGCCCTAGCACAGATACGCAGTATTTT. The whole variable domain, remainder taken from reference TRBV11-2 and TRBJ2-3, is EAGVAQSPRYKIIEKRQSVAFWCNPISGHATLYWYQQILGQGPKLLIQFQNNGVVDDSQLPKDRFSAERLKGVDSTLKIQPAKLEDSAVYLCASSSGSPSTDTQYFGPGTRLTVL.

The chain carries TRBV7-2 and TRBJ1-2; no reliable D call. The germline V gene encodes CDR1 SGHTA and CDR2 FQGNSA. Trimming took 5 bases from V and 3 from J, leaving 16 bases between them. This CDR3 spans 15 amino acids. In DNA form, the CDR3 reads TGTGCCAGCAGCCTTTCTACGGGCGTTTACTATGGCTACACCTTC. Encoded protein: CASSLSTGVYYGYTF.

This clonotype has just a few counts. The V gene is TRBV20-1, the J gene TRBJ2-3, with 15 nucleotides matching TRBD2. The germline CDR1 and CDR2 sequences are DFQATT and SNEGSKA (reference sequence). This CDR3 is built from 18 residues. V was pared by 6 bases and J by 2 bases, with 12 bases of the junction left unmatched. The CDR3 coding sequence is TGCAGTGCGCCCCTCTCCGGGACTAGCGGGGGGTACACAGATACGCAGTATTTT. As protein: CSAPLSGTSGGYTDTQYF.

This chain joins TRBV12-3 or TRBV12-4 and TRBJ2-2; D unclear. CDR3 size: 11 residues. With 7 bases removed from V and 4 bases from J, the gap between germline ends came to 4 bases. CDR3 region: CASTLTGELFF. The DNA for the CDR3 is TGTGCCAGCACCCTCACCGGGGAGCTGTTTTTT.

This clonotype was picked up a small number of times. The chain recombines TRBV27 with TRBJ2-5, with 8 positions matching TRBD2. The CDR3 contains 14 residues. The V gene end was trimmed by 8 bases and the J gene end by 7 bases; junction bases not matched to a gene: 12. Per germline, CDR1 MNHEY and CDR2 SMNVEV (reference sequence). CDR3 bases: TGTGCCAGCTCCCCCGGGACTAGGCTTGTGACCCAGTACTTC. It yields the protein CASSPGTRLVTQYF.

The table lists this clonotype with a count of one. V usage is TRBV7-9 and J usage is TRBJ2-3; D gene uncertain. CDR1 and CDR2 from the germline V gene are SEHNR and FQNEAQ (reference sequence). V lost 5 bases and J 8 bases, leaving 11 bases between the germline ends. CDR3 length: 12 residues. CDR3: CASSPLEGTQYF. The CDR3 DNA reads as TGTGCCAGCAGCCCCTTAGAAGGTACGCAGTATTTT.

A note on this clonotype: A junction boundary mismatches the germline segment, possibly from a read error. CDR3 residues: CASSQDQQLQGTQYF. DNA for the CDR3: TGCGCCAGCAGCCAAGATCAACAGCTTCAAGGGACCCAGTACTTC. The chain uses TRBV4-3 and TRBJ2-5; D is ambiguous. This CDR3 comprises 15 residues. Germline values: CDR1 LGHNA, CDR2 YSLEER.

The J gene is TRBJ2-5, the V gene TRBV12-3 or TRBV12-4; D is perhaps TRBD2 (6 bases). V lost 3 bases, J lost 5 bases, and 16 bases lay in between. There are 15 residues in the CDR3. CDR3 sequence (DNA): TGTGCCAGCAGTTTGGGCCCACTCGCGGGGGAGACCCAGTACTTC. This sequence encodes CASSLGPLAGETQYF.

This chain links TRBV7-9 with TRBJ1-2; D ambiguous. Trimming stripped 1 base from V and 5 bases from J, with 8 bases between. This CDR3 has 13 residues. CDR1 SEHNR and CDR2 FQNEAQ come from the germline V gene (reference sequence). The CDR3 loop is CASSLVYGYGYTF. CDR3 nucleotide sequence: TGTGCCAGCAGCTTAGTATATGGGTATGGCTACACCTTC.

The V call is TRBV10-3, the J call TRBJ1-2; D might be TRBD1 (5 bases). This CDR3 spans 14 amino acids. CDR1 is ENHRY and CDR2 is SYGVKD in the germline V gene. The V and J ends lost 11 bases and 3 bases respectively, with 19 bases between them. CDR3: CAANDPGGDYGYTF. In nucleotides, the CDR3 is TGTGCCGCCAATGATCCCGGGGGAGACTATGGCTACACCTTC.